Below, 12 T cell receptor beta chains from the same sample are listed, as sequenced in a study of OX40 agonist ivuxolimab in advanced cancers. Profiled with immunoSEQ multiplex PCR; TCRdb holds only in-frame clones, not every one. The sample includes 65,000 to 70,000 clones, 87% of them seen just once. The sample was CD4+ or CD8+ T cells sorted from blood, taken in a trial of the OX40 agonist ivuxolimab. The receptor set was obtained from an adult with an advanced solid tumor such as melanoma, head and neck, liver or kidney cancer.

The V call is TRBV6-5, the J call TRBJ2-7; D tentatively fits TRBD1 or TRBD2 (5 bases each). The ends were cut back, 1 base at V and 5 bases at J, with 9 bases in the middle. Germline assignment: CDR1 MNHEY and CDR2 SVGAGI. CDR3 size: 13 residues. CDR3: CASSYFGANEQYF. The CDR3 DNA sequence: TGTGCCAGCAGTTACTTCGGGGCCAACGAGCAGTACTTC.

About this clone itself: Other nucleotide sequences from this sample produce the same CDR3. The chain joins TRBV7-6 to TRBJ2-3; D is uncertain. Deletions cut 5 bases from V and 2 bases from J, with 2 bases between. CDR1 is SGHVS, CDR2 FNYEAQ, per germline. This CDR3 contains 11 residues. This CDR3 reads CASSLTDTQYF. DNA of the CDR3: TGTGCCAGCAGCCTCACAGATACGCAGTATTTT.

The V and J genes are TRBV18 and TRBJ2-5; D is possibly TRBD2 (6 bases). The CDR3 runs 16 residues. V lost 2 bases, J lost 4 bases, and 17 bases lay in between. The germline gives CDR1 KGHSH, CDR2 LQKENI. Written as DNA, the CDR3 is TGTGCCAGCTCACCATACAATAGCGGAGGGAGAGAGACCCAGTACTTC. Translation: CASSPYNSGGRETQYF.

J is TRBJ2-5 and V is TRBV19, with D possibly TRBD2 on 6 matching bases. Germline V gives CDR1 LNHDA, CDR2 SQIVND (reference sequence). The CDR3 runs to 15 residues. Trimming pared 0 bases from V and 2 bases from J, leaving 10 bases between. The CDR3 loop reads CASSIEVTRQETQYF. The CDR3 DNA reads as TGTGCCAGTAGTATAGAAGTGACTAGACAAGAGACCCAGTACTTC.

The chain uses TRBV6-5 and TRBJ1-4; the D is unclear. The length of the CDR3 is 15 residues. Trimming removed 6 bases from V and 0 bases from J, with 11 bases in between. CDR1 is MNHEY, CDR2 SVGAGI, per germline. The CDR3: CASRPSGTTNEKLFF. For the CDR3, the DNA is TGTGCCAGCAGACCATCGGGGACAACTAATGAAAAACTGTTTTTT.

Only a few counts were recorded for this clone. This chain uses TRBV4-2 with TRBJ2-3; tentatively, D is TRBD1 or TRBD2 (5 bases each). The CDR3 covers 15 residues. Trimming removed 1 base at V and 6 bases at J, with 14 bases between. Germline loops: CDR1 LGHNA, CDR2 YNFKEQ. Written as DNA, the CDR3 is TGTGCCAGCAGCCAAGTAAGGGACCCTAGGGATACGCAGTATTTT. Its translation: CASSQVRDPRDTQYF.

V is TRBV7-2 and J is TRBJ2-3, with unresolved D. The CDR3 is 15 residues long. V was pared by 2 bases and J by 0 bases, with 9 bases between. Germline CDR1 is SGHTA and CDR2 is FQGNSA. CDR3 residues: CASSLIVVSTDTQYF. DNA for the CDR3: TGTGCCAGCAGCTTAATTGTGGTTAGCACAGATACGCAGTATTTT. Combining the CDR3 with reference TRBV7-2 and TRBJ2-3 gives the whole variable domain GAGVSQSPSNKVTEKGKDVELRCDPISGHTALYWYRQSLGQGLEFLIYFQGNSAPDKSGLPSDRFSAERTGGSVSTLTIQRTQQEDSAVYLCASSLIVVSTDTQYFGPGTRLTVL.

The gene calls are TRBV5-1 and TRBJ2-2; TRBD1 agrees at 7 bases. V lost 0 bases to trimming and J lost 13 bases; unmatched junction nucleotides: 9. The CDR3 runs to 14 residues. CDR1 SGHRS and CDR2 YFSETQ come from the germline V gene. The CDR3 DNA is TGCGCCAGCAGCTTGGATAGTCGACAGGGTGTGCTGTTTTTT. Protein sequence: CASSLDSRQGVLFF.

The CDR3 protein is CASSLASPGLAGGPKADTQYF. In nucleotides, the CDR3 is TGTGCCAGCAGCTTAGCTTCCCCGGGACTAGCGGGGGGGCCAAAAGCAGATACGCAGTATTTT. The chain recombines TRBV7-2 with TRBJ2-3; 16 bases map to TRBD2. V was clipped by 0 bases and J by 4 bases; unmatched bases: 13. Germline values: CDR1 SGHTA, CDR2 FQGNSA. The CDR3 has 21 amino acids.

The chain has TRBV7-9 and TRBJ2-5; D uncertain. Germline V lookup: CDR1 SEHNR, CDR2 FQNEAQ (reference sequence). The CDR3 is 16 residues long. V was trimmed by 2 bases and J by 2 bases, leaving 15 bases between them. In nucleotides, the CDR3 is TGTGCCAGCAGCTTACAGGCCGGCCGGTCGCAAGAGACCCAGTACTTC. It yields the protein CASSLQAGRSQETQYF.

In nucleotides, the CDR3 is TGTGCCAGCAGTCCCCCAGGGGGGAAGGTAGGCGAGCAGTACTTC. Translating gives CASSPPGGKVGEQYF. The chain couples TRBV6-5 to TRBJ2-7; tentative D call: TRBD1 (7 bases). This CDR3 has 15 residues. Germline CDR1 and CDR2: MNHEY and SVGAGI. The germline V and J ends were trimmed by 5 bases and 6 bases, with 20 bases remaining between them.

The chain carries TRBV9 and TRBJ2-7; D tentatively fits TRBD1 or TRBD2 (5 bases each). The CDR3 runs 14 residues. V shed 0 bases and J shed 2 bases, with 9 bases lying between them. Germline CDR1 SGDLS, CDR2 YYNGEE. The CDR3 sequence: CASSVGRGPYEQYF. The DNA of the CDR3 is TGTGCCAGCAGCGTAGGAAGGGGACCCTACGAGCAGTACTTC.